These 29 T cell receptor beta chains originate from one sample sequenced in a study of T cell responses to AZD1222 COVID-19 vaccine. The table came from immunoSEQ multiplex PCR; TCRdb's copy has only in-frame clones and leaves some out. The sample yields 120,000 or so clones, about 88% seen once. The input for sequencing was peripheral blood, taken 28 days after the second AZD1222 dose. The receptor source for this set is an adult who received the AZD1222 COVID-19 vaccine.

J is TRBJ2-7 and V is TRBV29-1; 7 nucleotides align to TRBD2. The CDR3 sequence is 11 residues long. Germline CDR1 and CDR2: SQVTM and ANQGSEA. The CDR3 bases are TGCAGTGCGGGGGTACTACACGAGCAGTACTTC. It yields the protein CSAGVLHEQYF.

The V and J genes are TRBV24-1 and TRBJ2-5; 9 bases line up with TRBD2. This CDR3 is 16 amino acids long. V lost 4 bases, J lost 2 bases, and 7 bases stayed unmatched. Germline-derived CDR1 and CDR2 are KGHDR and SFDVKD. CDR3 sequence (DNA): TGTGCCACCAGTGACAACCAGCGGGGGGTACAAGAGACCCAGTACTTC. Protein sequence: CATSDNQRGVQETQYF.

This chain joins TRBV6-5 and TRBJ2-7, with 10 bases identical to TRBD2. In germline, CDR1 is MNHEY, CDR2 SVGAGI. The CDR3 spans 15 residues. With V trimmed by 4 bases and J by 0 bases, 3 bases remained unmatched. Here the CDR3 reads CASSSSGGGSYEQYF. The CDR3 DNA sequence: TGTGCCAGCAGTTCTAGCGGGGGTGGCTCCTACGAGCAGTACTTC.

The chain employs TRBV6-5 and TRBJ1-1; tentatively, D is TRBD1 (5 bases). V was clipped by 7 bases and J by 5 bases, with 14 bases between them. CDR3 length: 13 residues. Germline values: CDR1 MNHEY, CDR2 SVGAGI. The CDR3 coding sequence is TGTGCCAGCAAAAGGGGATCAAGGACTGAAGCTTTCTTT. Encoded protein: CASKRGSRTEAFF.

The chain uses TRBV14 and TRBJ1-2, with TRBD1 as a possible D gene (6 bases). Trimming removed 0 bases at V and 8 bases at J, with 19 bases between. The CDR3 is 16 residues long. Germline V CDR1 and CDR2: SGHDN, FVKESK. The CDR3 coding sequence is TGTGCCAGCAGCCAAGATGGCGGGGGGGCCCCTAGGGGCTACACCTTC. Its protein product is CASSQDGGGAPRGYTF.

This clone was observed once. The V gene is TRBV19, the J gene TRBJ2-6, with TRBD2 as a possible D gene (5 bases). The CDR3 is 15 residues long. Trimming took off 3 bases at V and 4 bases at J, with 10 bases between the two ends. Germline V CDR1 and CDR2: LNHDA, SQIVND (reference sequence). This CDR3 reads CASSMVGSGANVLTF. DNA for the CDR3: TGTGCCAGTAGTATGGTAGGGAGCGGGGCCAACGTCCTGACTTTC.

The V and J genes are TRBV7-3 and TRBJ1-2; no reliable D call. CDR3 length: 13 residues. Per germline, CDR1 SGHTA and CDR2 FQGTGA. Trimming removed 1 base from V and 7 bases from J, with 10 bases in between. The CDR3 nucleotides read TGTGCCAGCAGCTTAATGGCAGAATTTGGCTACACCTTC. It is translated as CASSLMAEFGYTF.

CDR3 nucleotide sequence: TGCGCCAGCAGCGTGGGGGCGAGCTCCTATAATTCACCCCTCCACTTT. Translating it yields CASSVGASSYNSPLHF. V is TRBV5-1 and J is TRBJ1-6; possible D gene TRBD1, 6 bases. The V and J ends lost 4 bases and 0 bases respectively, with 11 bases between them. CDR1 and CDR2 from the germline V gene are SGHRS and YFSETQ. CDR3 length: 16 residues.

This chain joins TRBV5-5 and TRBJ2-1; 7 nucleotides agree with TRBD2. Looked up from germline, CDR1 is SGHKS and CDR2 is YYEKEE (reference sequence). This CDR3 comprises 15 residues. V lost 0 bases, J lost 5 bases, and 5 bases stayed unmatched. In DNA, the CDR3 is TGTGCCAGCAGCTTGGCGGCTAGCGGTAACAATGAGCAGTTCTTC. This encodes CASSLAASGNNEQFF. The full variable domain, its missing parts supplied by reference TRBV5-5 and TRBJ2-1, is DAGVTQSPTHLIKTRGQQVTLRCSPISGHKSVSWYQQVLGQGPQFIFQYYEKEERGRGNFPDRFSARQFPNYSSELNVNALLLGDSALYLCASSLAASGNNEQFFGPGTRLTVL.

This rearrangement joins TRBV28 to TRBJ2-5, with 7 bases aligning to TRBD1. The germline CDR1 and CDR2 sequences are MDHEN and SYDVKM. The CDR3 has 12 amino acids. V was clipped by 8 bases and J by 3 bases; unmatched bases: 3. The CDR3 bases are TGTGCCAGCCACGACAGGGAAGAGACCCAGTACTTC. Amino acids: CASHDREETQYF. The full variable domain, completed using reference TRBV28 and TRBJ2-5, is DVKVTQSSRYLVKRTGEKVFLECVQDMDHENMFWYRQDPGLGLRLIYFSYDVKMKEKGDIPEGYSVSREKKERFSLILESASTNQTSMYLCASHDREETQYFGPGTRLLVL.

This sequence joins TRBV30 and TRBJ2-1, with TRBD2 identical over 7 bases. J was trimmed by 5 bases and V by 2 bases; bases with no gene match: 9. The CDR3 runs to 15 residues. Germline V gives CDR1 GTSNPN, CDR2 SVGIG (reference sequence). Here the CDR3 reads CAWSLLTSWDNEQFF. The DNA for the CDR3 is TGTGCCTGGAGTTTACTGACTAGCTGGGACAATGAGCAGTTCTTC. The entire variable domain, with the rest obtained from reference TRBV30 and TRBJ2-1, is as follows: SQTIHQWPATLVQPVGSPLSLECTVEGTSNPNLYWYRQAAGRGLQLLFYSVGIGQISSEVPQNLSASRPQDRQFILSSKKLLLSDSGFYLCAWSLLTSWDNEQFFGPGTRLTVL.

The chain links TRBV30 to TRBJ2-7, with D perhaps given as TRBD1 or TRBD2 (5 bases each). The CDR3 is 11 amino acids. V gave up 1 base and J gave up 5 bases, with 6 bases separating them. Germline loops: CDR1 GTSNPN, CDR2 SVGIG (reference sequence). The CDR3 protein is CAWSGGDEQYF. DNA for the CDR3: TGTGCCTGGAGTGGAGGGGACGAGCAGTACTTC.

The gene calls are TRBV11-1 and TRBJ1-1; tentative D call: TRBD1 (5 bases). The germline gives CDR1 SGHAT, CDR2 FQDESV (reference sequence). The CDR3 runs 13 residues. V lost 6 bases and J lost 1, with 9 bases in between. The CDR3, as DNA: TGTGCCAGCAGAAATGACAGGAACACTGAAGCTTTCTTT. Its protein is CASRNDRNTEAFF.

The V gene is TRBV7-2, the J gene TRBJ1-5; D may be TRBD1 (5 bases). Per germline, CDR1 SGHTA and CDR2 FQGNSA. The CDR3 is made up of 15 amino acids. V lost 2 bases and J lost 1, with 9 bases in between. CDR3 residues: CASSLTGGSNQPQHF. CDR3 coding DNA: TGTGCCAGCAGCTTAACGGGGGGGAGCAATCAGCCCCAGCATTTT.

This clone was picked up one time. The chain uses TRBV28 and TRBJ2-7; 11 bases fit TRBD1. After removal of 5 bases from V and 2 bases from J, the junction contained 5 bases not matched to a gene. The CDR3 contains 15 residues. CDR1 is MDHEN, CDR2 SYDVKM, per germline. The CDR3 bases are TGTGCCAGCAGTCCGAGGACAGGGGGCCCCTACGAGCAGTACTTC. Amino acids: CASSPRTGGPYEQYF. The entire variable domain, with the rest obtained from reference TRBV28 and TRBJ2-7, is as follows: DVKVTQSSRYLVKRTGEKVFLECVQDMDHENMFWYRQDPGLGLRLIYFSYDVKMKEKGDIPEGYSVSREKKERFSLILESASTNQTSMYLCASSPRTGGPYEQYFGPGTRLTVT.

V usage is TRBV9 and J usage is TRBJ1-6; TRBD1 matches 10 bases. The germline gives CDR1 SGDLS, CDR2 YYNGEE. V dropped 7 bases and J dropped 10; count of bases not matched to a gene: 8. This CDR3 has 14 residues. In nucleotides, the CDR3 is TGTGCCAGCGAACCGGGACAGGGGTCATCACCCCTCCACTTT. Translated, it gives CASEPGQGSSPLHF.

The V and J genes are TRBV4-1 and TRBJ1-2; 8 bases map to TRBD1. This CDR3 spans 13 amino acids. Losses at the gene ends were 3 bases for V and 5 bases for J; bases not matched to a gene: 2. Germline V gene lookup returns CDR1 MGHRA and CDR2 YSYEKL. In nucleotides, the CDR3 is TGCGCCAGCAGCCACCAGGGGGCTTATGGCTACACCTTC. It codes for CASSHQGAYGYTF.

The chain uses TRBV6-5 and TRBJ2-7, with TRBD1 as a possible D gene (6 bases). Germline CDR1 reads MNHEY; CDR2 reads SVGAGI. V gave up 4 bases and J gave up 2 bases, with 12 bases separating them. This CDR3 contains 14 residues. The CDR3 nucleotides read TGTGCCAGCAGTTCTGCGTGGGACACCTACGAGCAGTACTTC. It encodes CASSSAWDTYEQYF.

This chain connects TRBV11-2 to TRBJ1-2, with TRBD1 as a possible D gene (5 bases). The V end was cut by 8 bases, the J end by 7 bases, with 11 bases between. The germline V gene has CDR1 SGHAT and CDR2 FQNNGV. The CDR3 contains 11 residues. CDR3 nucleotides: TGTGCCAGCGCTCCTGGGGGTGGCTACACCTTC. This codes for CASAPGGGYTF.

About this clone itself: The same CDR3 is also encoded by other DNA sequences in this sample. V usage is TRBV7-9 and J usage is TRBJ1-2; D ambiguous. Germline assignment: CDR1 SEHNR and CDR2 FQNEAQ (reference sequence). The CDR3 consists of 11 residues. Trimming pared 5 bases from V and 8 bases from J, leaving 9 bases between. CDR3 coding DNA: TGTGCCAGCAGCCTTTCCGGAGGCTACACCTTC. Amino acids: CASSLSGGYTF.

This chain joins TRBV20-1 and TRBJ2-1; D unresolved. This CDR3 contains 10 residues. Trimming took off 3 bases at V and 7 bases at J, with 4 bases between the two ends. Germline CDR1 reads DFQATT; CDR2 reads SNEGSKA (reference sequence). CDR3 nucleotides: TGCAGTGCTAGCCTAAATGAGCAGTTCTTC. Amino acid sequence: CSASLNEQFF.

This clone was picked up a small number of times. The CDR3 coding sequence is TGTGCCAGCAGCCAAGATGTTACAGCGAACACTGAAGCTTTCTTT. It yields the protein CASSQDVTANTEAFF. The V gene is TRBV4-2, the J gene TRBJ1-1, with D unclear. The germline V gene has CDR1 LGHNA and CDR2 YNFKEQ. The length of the CDR3 is 15 residues. V shed 0 bases and J shed 1 base, with 9 bases lying between them.

V and J are TRBV29-1 and TRBJ2-1; D tentatively fits TRBD1 or TRBD2 (5 bases each). Germline V gene lookup returns CDR1 SQVTM and CDR2 ANQGSEA. This CDR3 comprises 13 residues. The ends were cut back, 7 bases at V and 7 bases at J, with 17 bases in the middle. The CDR3 region is CSGRWSEGNEQFF. As DNA, the CDR3 is TGCAGCGGGCGGTGGAGCGAGGGGAATGAGCAGTTCTTC.

The chain recombines TRBV6-5 with TRBJ2-3; TRBD2 agrees at 14 bases. The J segment lost 7 bases and the V segment lost 6 bases, leaving 6 bases of the junction unmatched. The CDR3 runs 15 residues. Germline V gene lookup returns CDR1 MNHEY and CDR2 SVGAGI. The CDR3 loop is CASSPGLAGEHTQYF. CDR3 coding DNA: TGTGCCAGCAGCCCGGGACTAGCGGGAGAACATACGCAGTATTTT.

The CDR3 sequence: CASSIIVNTEAFF. The DNA for the CDR3 is TGTGCCAGTAGTATTATAGTGAACACTGAAGCTTTCTTT. This chain links TRBV19 with TRBJ1-1; D gene uncertain. Trimming left V 3 bases short and J 0 bases short, with 5 bases between. CDR1 and CDR2 (germline): LNHDA, SQIVND (reference sequence). The CDR3 is 13 residues long.

This clone occurred a few times. The chain links TRBV5-1 to TRBJ1-5, with 12 positions matching TRBD1. Trimming took 4 bases from V and 7 from J; bases not matched to a gene: 15. This CDR3 has 18 amino acids. From germline, CDR1 is SGHRS and CDR2 YFSETQ. CDR3 bases: TGCGCCAGCAGCCCTGTTCCTACCGGGACAGGGGGCTGGCAGCCCCAGCATTTT. The encoded protein is CASSPVPTGTGGWQPQHF.

The chain employs TRBV4-2 and TRBJ1-1; 7 nucleotides match TRBD1. V lost 2 bases, J lost 1 base, and 10 bases stayed unmatched. The V gene's germline CDR1 is LGHNA and CDR2 YNFKEQ. CDR3 length: 17 amino acids. In nucleotides, the CDR3 is TGTGCCAGCAGCCAACGTTTGTCAGACAGGGCGAACACTGAAGCTTTCTTT. Its protein product is CASSQRLSDRANTEAFF.

The V and J genes are TRBV29-1 and TRBJ1-6; TRBD1 matches 9 bases. The CDR3 length is 14 residues. V gave up 4 bases and J gave up 7 bases; unmatched junction bases: 5. Germline V gene sequence: CDR1 SQVTM, CDR2 ANQGSEA. The CDR3 DNA is TGCAGCGTTGCCAGTGGGACAGGGAATTCACCCCTCCACTTT. Protein: CSVASGTGNSPLHF. Together with reference TRBV29-1 and TRBJ1-6, the CDR3 gives the full variable domain: SAVISQKPSRDICQRGTSLTIQCQVDSQVTMMFWYRQQPGQSLTLIATANQGSEATYESGFVIDKFPISRPNLTFSTLTVSNMSPEDSSIYLCSVASGTGNSPLHFGNGTRLTVT.

This clone was detected only once. The chain employs TRBV19 and TRBJ1-6; D is unclear. The length of the CDR3 is 15 residues. The germline V gene has CDR1 LNHDA and CDR2 SQIVND (reference sequence). With 1 base removed from V and 6 bases from J, the gap between germline ends came to 10 bases. This chain's CDR3 is CASSIGTESNSPLHF. CDR3 nucleotides: TGTGCCAGTAGTATAGGTACCGAAAGTAATTCACCCCTCCACTTT.